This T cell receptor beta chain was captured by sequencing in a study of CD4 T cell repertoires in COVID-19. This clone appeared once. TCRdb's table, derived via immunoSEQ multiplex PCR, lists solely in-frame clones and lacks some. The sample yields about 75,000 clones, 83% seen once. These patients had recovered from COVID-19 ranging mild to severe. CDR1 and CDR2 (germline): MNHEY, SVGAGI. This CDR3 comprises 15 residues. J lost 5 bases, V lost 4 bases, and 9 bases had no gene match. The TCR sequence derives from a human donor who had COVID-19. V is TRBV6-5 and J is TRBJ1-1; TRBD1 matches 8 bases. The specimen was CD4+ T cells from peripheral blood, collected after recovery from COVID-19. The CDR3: CASSSYGQGRTEAFF. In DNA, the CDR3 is TGTGCCAGCAGTTCATATGGACAGGGAAGGACTGAAGCTTTCTTT.